This T cell receptor (beta chain) derives from a study of control samples from healthy donors and cancer patients. In its sample, this clone was seen once. This CDR3 spans 16 amino acids. Germline trimming cut 2 bases from V and 1 base from J; bases unmatched to any gene: 5. Libraries were prepared by immunoSEQ multiplex PCR; TCRdb keeps only in-frame clonotypes and omits some of them. The table shows roughly 150,000 clones, with 80% to 90% occurring only once. The chain uses TRBV23-1 and TRBJ2-7; TRBD1 matches at 10 bases. TRBV23-1 is identified as an open reading frame with a role that is uncertain. The sample was blood. This TCR came from a man in his late teens or twenties in good health. CDR3 nucleotide sequence: TGCGCCAGCAGTCAACGGGGACAGGGGAAGTCCTACGAGCAGTACTTC. Translated: CASSQRGQGKSYEQYF.